Listed here are 13 T cell receptor beta chains from one sample, sequenced in a study of blood T cell repertoires in COVID-19. Generated by immunoSEQ multiplex PCR, the TCRdb table keeps only in-frame clones and is missing some. Found here are fewer than 400,000 clones, approximately 89% of them singletons; the top ten hold about 1.7%. Specimen: PBMCs or T cells enriched from blood (not recorded which). The origin of the receptors is a woman in her thirties who had recovered from COVID-19.

The chain employs TRBV10-3 and TRBJ1-4; 7 bases are a match to TRBD1. The germline CDR1 and CDR2 sequences are ENHRY and SYGVKD. The length of the CDR3 is 15 residues. After removal of 6 bases from V and 0 bases from J, the junction contained 4 bases not matched to a gene. CDR3 sequence: CAIRPGQTTNEKLFF. The CDR3 region has the DNA TGTGCCATCAGGCCGGGACAGACAACTAATGAAAAACTGTTTTTT.

The gene calls are TRBV28 and TRBJ2-1; the match to TRBD2 covers 9 bases. The CDR3 sequence is 19 residues long. Trimming took 3 bases from V and 0 from J; bases not matched to a gene: 12. Germline CDR1 reads MDHEN; CDR2 reads SYDVKM. CDR3 in amino acids: CASSFLATSGSSSYNEQFF. DNA of the CDR3: TGTGCCAGCAGTTTCCTCGCCACTAGCGGGTCGAGCTCCTACAATGAGCAGTTCTTC.

The chain employs TRBV24-1 and TRBJ1-1; 7 bases map to TRBD1. Germline CDR1 KGHDR, CDR2 SFDVKD. The trim removed 7 bases at V and 7 bases at J, leaving 8 bases unmatched. The CDR3 extends over 13 amino acids. The CDR3 loop is CATSPRSGGEAFF. The CDR3 nucleotides are TGTGCCACCAGCCCCAGGTCAGGGGGTGAAGCTTTCTTT.

This clone was recorded only once. V is TRBV18 and J is TRBJ1-1, with D unresolved. The CDR3 is 14 amino acids. V lost 8 bases and J 0 bases, leaving 13 bases between the germline ends. The germline V gene has CDR1 KGHSH and CDR2 LQKENI. As DNA, the CDR3 is TGTGCCAGCGAGACTGAGCCTATGAACACTGAAGCTTTCTTT. This sequence encodes CASETEPMNTEAFF.

V and J are TRBV12-2 and TRBJ2-7; no check of the table's D call, TRBD2, against the DNA was made. TRBV12-2 is labeled a pseudogene. There are 15 residues in the CDR3. CDR3 sequence (DNA): TGTGCAAGTCCCCCAGGAGGGGGAGGGACCTACGAGCAGTACTTC. It codes for CASPPGGGGTYEQYF.

The V call is TRBV14, the J call TRBJ2-7; tentatively, D is TRBD1 (6 bases). The ends were cut back, 4 bases at V and 2 bases at J, with 24 bases in the middle. This CDR3 is 18 amino acids long. Germline V gene sequence: CDR1 SGHDN, CDR2 FVKESK. The CDR3 is CASSRGQDSEPHTYEQYF. In nucleotides, the CDR3 is TGTGCCAGCAGCCGGGGGCAGGATTCGGAACCGCACACCTACGAGCAGTACTTC. The whole variable domain, remainder taken from reference TRBV14 and TRBJ2-7, is EAGVTQFPSHSVIEKGQTVTLRCDPISGHDNLYWYRRVMGKEIKFLLHFVKESKQDESGMPNNRFLAERTGGTYSTLKVQPAELEDSGVYFCASSRGQDSEPHTYEQYFGPGTRLTVT.

This clone was observed a few times. The chain carries TRBV7-2 and TRBJ1-2; 9 positions match TRBD1. Losses at the gene ends were 2 bases for V and 2 bases for J; bases not matched to a gene: 3. This CDR3 has 15 residues. Germline V lookup: CDR1 SGHTA, CDR2 FQGNSA. The CDR3 DNA reads as TGTGCCAGCAGCTTACACGGGACAGGGAACTATGGCTACACCTTC. It translates to CASSLHGTGNYGYTF.

The V gene is TRBV27, the J gene TRBJ2-2, with D possibly matching TRBD2 (5 bases). From germline, CDR1 is MNHEY and CDR2 SMNVEV (reference sequence). V was shortened by 6 bases and J by 0 bases, with 11 bases between the two germline ends. CDR3 length equals 15 residues. The CDR3 nucleotides are TGTGCCAGCAGCGAGCGGTTCGCGAACACCGGGGAGCTGTTTTTT. Protein: CASSERFANTGELFF.

The gene calls are TRBV30 and TRBJ2-3; 11 bases line up with TRBD2. The CDR3 extends over 15 amino acids. V lost 1 base, J lost 7 bases, and 7 bases stayed unmatched. The germline V gene encodes CDR1 GTSNPN and CDR2 SVGIG (reference sequence). CDR3 in amino acids: CAWSEGLAAGNTQYF. CDR3 bases: TGTGCCTGGAGTGAGGGACTAGCGGCCGGCAATACGCAGTATTTT.

The chain employs TRBV10-3 and TRBJ2-3; 12 bases are a match to TRBD2. Germline V gene data show CDR1 as ENHRY and CDR2 as SYGVKD. The length of the CDR3 is 16 residues. Trimming took 1 base from V and 3 from J; bases not matched to a gene: 2. The CDR3 spells CAISELGLAGTDTQYF. As DNA, the CDR3 is TGTGCCATCAGTGAGTTGGGACTAGCGGGTACAGATACGCAGTATTTT.

A single count supports this clone. This chain connects TRBV2 to TRBJ1-1, with D possibly being TRBD1 (5 bases). The ends were cut back, 8 bases at V and 3 bases at J, with 13 bases in the middle. The CDR3 runs 13 residues. CDR1 is SNHLY and CDR2 is FYNNEI in the germline V gene. The CDR3 reads CASGGKGYTEAFF. CDR3 DNA sequence: TGTGCCAGCGGGGGGAAGGGGTACACTGAAGCTTTCTTT.

V is TRBV7-6 and J is TRBJ1-2, with 9 bases lining up with TRBD1. The CDR3 spans 14 residues. The V segment lost 4 bases and the J segment 6 bases; nucleotides outside the gene matches: 6. Germline-derived CDR1 and CDR2 are SGHVS and FNYEAQ. The CDR3 DNA follows: TGTGCCAGCAGCTCACCGGGACAGGGCGATGGCTACACCTTC. This sequence encodes CASSSPGQGDGYTF.

This rearrangement joins TRBV10-3 to TRBJ2-7; possibly TRBD1 for D (7 bases). Trimming stripped 7 bases from V and 3 bases from J, with 10 bases between. The CDR3 has 12 residues. The germline V gene encodes CDR1 ENHRY and CDR2 SYGVKD. CDR3 sequence: CAIMRDSYEQYF. CDR3 sequence (DNA): TGTGCCATCATGCGGGACAGCTACGAGCAGTACTTC.